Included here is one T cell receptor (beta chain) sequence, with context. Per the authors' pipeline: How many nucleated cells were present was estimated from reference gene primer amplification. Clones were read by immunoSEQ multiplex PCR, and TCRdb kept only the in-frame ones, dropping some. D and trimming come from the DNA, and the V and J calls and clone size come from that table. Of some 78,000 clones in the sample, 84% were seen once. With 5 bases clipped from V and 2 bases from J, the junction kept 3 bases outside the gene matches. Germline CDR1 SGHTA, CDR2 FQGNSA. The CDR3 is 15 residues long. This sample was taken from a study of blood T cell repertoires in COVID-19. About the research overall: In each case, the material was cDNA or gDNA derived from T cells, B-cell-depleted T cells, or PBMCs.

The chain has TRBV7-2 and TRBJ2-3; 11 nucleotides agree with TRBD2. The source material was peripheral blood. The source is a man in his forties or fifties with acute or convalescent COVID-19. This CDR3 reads CASSPSGGPTDTQYF. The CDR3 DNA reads TGTGCCAGCAGCCCTAGCGGGGGGCCCACAGATACGCAGTATTTT.